The source of this T cell receptor beta chain is a study of blood T cell repertoires in COVID-19. At the level of the study: T cells, B-cell-depleted T cells, or PBMCs supplied cDNA or gDNA.

Comments on this clone: Sequence at one end of the junction differs from germline and may be a read error.

Generated by immunoSEQ multiplex PCR, the TCRdb table keeps only in-frame clones and is missing some. There are some 87,000 clones in the sample; roughly 89% occur only once, and more than 3.5% lies in the top ten. CDR3 size: 15 residues. Germline lookup yields CDR1 MNHNS and CDR2 SASEGT. This clonotype was sampled from a human donor with COVID-19, enrolled during active disease. The donor label of this sample is uncertain. The chain is built from TRBV6-1 and TRBJ1-5; the match to TRBD1 covers 7 bases. The sequenced sample consisted of peripheral blood. The CDR3 reads CASREGTASNQPQHF. In DNA form, the CDR3 reads TGTGCCAGCAGGGAAGGGACAGCTAGCAATCAGCCCCAGCATTTT.